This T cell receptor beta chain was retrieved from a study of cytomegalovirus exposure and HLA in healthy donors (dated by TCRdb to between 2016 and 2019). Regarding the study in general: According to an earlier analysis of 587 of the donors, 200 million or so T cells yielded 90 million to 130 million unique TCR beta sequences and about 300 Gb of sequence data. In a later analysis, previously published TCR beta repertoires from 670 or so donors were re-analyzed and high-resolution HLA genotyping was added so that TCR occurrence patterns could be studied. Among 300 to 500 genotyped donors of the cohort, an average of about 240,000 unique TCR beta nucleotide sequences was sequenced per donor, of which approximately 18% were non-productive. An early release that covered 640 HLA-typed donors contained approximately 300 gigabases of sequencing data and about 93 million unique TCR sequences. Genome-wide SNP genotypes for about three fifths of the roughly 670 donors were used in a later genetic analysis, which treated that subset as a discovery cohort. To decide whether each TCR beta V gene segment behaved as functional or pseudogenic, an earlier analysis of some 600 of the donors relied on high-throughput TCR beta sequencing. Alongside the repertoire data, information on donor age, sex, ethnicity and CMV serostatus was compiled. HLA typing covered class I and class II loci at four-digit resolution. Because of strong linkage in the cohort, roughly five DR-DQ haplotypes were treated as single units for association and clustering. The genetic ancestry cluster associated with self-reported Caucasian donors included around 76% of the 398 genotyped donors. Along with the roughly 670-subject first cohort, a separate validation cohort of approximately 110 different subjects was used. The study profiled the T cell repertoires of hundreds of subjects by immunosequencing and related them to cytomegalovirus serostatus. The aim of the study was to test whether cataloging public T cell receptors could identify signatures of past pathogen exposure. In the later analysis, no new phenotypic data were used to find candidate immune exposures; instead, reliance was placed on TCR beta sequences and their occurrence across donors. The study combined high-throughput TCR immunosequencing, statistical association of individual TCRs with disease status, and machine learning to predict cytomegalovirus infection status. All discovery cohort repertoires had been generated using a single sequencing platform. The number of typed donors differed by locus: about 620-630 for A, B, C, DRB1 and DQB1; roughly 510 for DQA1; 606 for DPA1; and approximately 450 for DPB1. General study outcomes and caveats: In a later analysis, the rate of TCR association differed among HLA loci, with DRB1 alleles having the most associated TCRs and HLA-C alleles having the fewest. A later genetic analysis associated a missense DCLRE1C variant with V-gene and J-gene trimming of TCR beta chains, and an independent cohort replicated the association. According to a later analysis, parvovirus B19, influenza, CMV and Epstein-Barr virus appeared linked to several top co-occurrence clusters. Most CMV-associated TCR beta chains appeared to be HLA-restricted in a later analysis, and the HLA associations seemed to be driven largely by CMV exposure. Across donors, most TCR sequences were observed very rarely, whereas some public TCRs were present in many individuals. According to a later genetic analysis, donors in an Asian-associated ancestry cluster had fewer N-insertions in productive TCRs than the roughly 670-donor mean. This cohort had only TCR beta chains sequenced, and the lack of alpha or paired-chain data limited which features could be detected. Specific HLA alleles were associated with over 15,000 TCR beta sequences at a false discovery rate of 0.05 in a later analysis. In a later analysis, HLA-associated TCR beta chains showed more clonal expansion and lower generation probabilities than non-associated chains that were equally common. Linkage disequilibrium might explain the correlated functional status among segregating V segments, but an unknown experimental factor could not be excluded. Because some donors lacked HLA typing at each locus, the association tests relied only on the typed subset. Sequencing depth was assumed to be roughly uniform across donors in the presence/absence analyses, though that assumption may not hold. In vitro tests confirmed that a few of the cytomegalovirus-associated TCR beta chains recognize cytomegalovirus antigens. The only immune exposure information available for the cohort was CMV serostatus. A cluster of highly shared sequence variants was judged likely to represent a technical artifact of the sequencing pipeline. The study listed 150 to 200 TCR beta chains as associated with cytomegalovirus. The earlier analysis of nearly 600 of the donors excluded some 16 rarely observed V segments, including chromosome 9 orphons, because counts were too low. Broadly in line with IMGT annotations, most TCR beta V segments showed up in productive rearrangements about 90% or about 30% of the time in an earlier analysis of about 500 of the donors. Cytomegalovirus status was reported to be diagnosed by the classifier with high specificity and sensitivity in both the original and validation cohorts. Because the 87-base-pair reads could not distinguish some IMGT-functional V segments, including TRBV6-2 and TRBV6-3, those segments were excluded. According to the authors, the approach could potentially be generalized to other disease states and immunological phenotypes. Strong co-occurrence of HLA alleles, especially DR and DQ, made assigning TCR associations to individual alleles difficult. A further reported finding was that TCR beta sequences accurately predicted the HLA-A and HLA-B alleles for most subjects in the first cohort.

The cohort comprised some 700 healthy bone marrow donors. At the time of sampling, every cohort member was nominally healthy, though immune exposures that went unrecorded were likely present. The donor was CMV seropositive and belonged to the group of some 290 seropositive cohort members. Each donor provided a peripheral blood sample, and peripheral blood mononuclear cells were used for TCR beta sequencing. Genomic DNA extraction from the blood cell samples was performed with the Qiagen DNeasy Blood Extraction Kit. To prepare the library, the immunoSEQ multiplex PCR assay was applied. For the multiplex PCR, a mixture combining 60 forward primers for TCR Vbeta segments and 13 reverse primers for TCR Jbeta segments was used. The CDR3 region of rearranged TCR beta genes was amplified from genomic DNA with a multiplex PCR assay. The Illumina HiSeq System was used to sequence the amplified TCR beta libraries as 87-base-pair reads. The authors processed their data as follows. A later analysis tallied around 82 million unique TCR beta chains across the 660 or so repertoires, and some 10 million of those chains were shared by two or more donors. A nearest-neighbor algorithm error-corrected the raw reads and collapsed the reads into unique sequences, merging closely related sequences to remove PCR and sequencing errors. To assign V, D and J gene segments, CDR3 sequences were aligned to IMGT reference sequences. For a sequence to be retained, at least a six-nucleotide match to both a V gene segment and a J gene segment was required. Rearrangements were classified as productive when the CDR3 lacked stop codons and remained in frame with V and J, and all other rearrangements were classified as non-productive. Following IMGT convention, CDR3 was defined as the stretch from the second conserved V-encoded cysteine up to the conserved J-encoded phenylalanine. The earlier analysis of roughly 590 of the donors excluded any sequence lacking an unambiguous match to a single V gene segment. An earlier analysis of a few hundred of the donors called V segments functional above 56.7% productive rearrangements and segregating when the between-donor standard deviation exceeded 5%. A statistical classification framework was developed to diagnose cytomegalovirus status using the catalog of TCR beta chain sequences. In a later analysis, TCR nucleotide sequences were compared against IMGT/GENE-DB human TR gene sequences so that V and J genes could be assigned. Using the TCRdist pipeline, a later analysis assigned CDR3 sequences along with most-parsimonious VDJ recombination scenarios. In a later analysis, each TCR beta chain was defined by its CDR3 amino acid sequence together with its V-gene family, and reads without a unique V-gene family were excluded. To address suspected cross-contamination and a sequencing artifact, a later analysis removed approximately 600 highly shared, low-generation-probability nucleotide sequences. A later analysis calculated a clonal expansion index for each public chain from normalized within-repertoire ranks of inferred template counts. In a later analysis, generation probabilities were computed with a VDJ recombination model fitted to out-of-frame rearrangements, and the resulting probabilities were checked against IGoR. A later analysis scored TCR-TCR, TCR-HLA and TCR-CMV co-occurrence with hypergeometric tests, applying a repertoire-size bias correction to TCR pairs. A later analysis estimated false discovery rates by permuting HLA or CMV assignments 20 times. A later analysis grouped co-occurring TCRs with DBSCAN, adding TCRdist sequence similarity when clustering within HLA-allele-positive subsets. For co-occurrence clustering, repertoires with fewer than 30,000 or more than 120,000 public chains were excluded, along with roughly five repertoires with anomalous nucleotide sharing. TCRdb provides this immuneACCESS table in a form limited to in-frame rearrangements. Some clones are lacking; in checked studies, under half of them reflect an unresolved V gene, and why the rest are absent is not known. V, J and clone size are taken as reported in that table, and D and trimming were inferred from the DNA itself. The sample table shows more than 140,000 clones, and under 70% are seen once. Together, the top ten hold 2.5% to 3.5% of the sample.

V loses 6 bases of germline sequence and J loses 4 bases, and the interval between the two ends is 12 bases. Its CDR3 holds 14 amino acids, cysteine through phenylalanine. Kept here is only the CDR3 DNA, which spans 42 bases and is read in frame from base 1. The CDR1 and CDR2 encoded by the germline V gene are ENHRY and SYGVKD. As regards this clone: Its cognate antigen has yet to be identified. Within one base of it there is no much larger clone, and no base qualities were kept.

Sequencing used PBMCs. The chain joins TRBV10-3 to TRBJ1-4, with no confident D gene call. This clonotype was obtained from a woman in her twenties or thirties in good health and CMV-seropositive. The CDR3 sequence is CAIREDGYNEKLFF. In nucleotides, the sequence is TGTGCCATCAGGGAAGACGGGTATAATGAAAAACTGTTTTTT.